Each of the 16 T cell receptor beta chains below was sequenced from the same sample in a study of STAT5B mutations in CD4+ large granular lymphocyte leukemia. The protocol was immunoSEQ multiplex PCR, while the TCRdb copy is restricted to in-frame clones and leaves out a portion. Among under 35,000 clones listed, around 84% were seen once. Material: CD4+ T cells from blood buffy coats. The receptors here all came from a human donor in good health.

The chain employs TRBV7-9 and TRBJ2-1; D is undetermined. CDR1 and CDR2 (germline): SEHNR, FQNEAQ (reference sequence). V was shortened by 5 bases and J by 7 bases, with 12 bases between the two germline ends. The CDR3 runs to 13 residues. The CDR3 spells CASSQPDGNEQFF. The CDR3, as DNA: TGTGCCAGCAGCCAACCGGATGGGAATGAGCAGTTCTTC.

The CDR3 DNA is TGTGCCAGCAGCGTAGACCCCCAGGGCACAGATACGCAGTATTTT. It translates to CASSVDPQGTDTQYF. V gene TRBV9 combines with J gene TRBJ2-3; D ambiguous. The CDR3 runs 15 residues. Per germline, CDR1 SGDLS and CDR2 YYNGEE. V lost 0 bases, J lost 1 base, and 9 bases lay in between.

The J gene is TRBJ2-2, the V gene TRBV5-1, with 8 bases fitting TRBD1. Germline CDR1 reads SGHRS; CDR2 reads YFSETQ. The CDR3 contains 15 residues. The trim removed 4 bases at V and 1 base at J, leaving 3 bases unmatched. The CDR3 DNA sequence: TGCGCCAGCAGCCCGGGACAGGAGAACACCGGGGAGCTGTTTTTT. It yields the protein CASSPGQENTGELFF.

This clone was seen a few times. J is TRBJ2-6 and V is TRBV5-1; D unresolved. V shed 0 bases and J shed 4 bases, with 5 bases lying between them. This CDR3 has 14 residues. Germline assignment: CDR1 SGHRS and CDR2 YFSETQ. Written as DNA, the CDR3 is TGCGCCAGCAGCTTGGGGGTAGGGGCCAACGTCCTGACTTTC. As protein: CASSLGVGANVLTF.

V usage is TRBV19 and J usage is TRBJ1-1; unclear D gene. CDR1 is LNHDA and CDR2 is SQIVND in the germline V gene (reference sequence). V lost 1 base to trimming and J lost 7 bases, with 13 bases between them. CDR3 size: 14 residues. Here the CDR3 DNA reads TGTGCCAGTAGTATAGTTAACCCGTCACTTGAAGCTTTCTTT. Its protein product is CASSIVNPSLEAFF.

This chain links TRBV28 with TRBJ1-3, with D unclear. Germline V gene data show CDR1 as MDHEN and CDR2 as SYDVKM. V lost 4 bases and J lost 0, with 13 bases in between. This CDR3 comprises 16 residues. The CDR3 region has the DNA TGTGCCAGCAGTTACGTGACAATCGTCTCTGGAAACACCATATATTTT. It yields the protein CASSYVTIVSGNTIYF. Full variable domain (outside the CDR3, taken from reference TRBV28 and TRBJ1-3): DVKVTQSSRYLVKRTGEKVFLECVQDMDHENMFWYRQDPGLGLRLIYFSYDVKMKEKGDIPEGYSVSREKKERFSLILESASTNQTSMYLCASSYVTIVSGNTIYFGEGSWLTVV.

This clone was counted once. The chain carries TRBV7-9 and TRBJ2-5, with 9 bases lining up with TRBD2. V was clipped by 4 bases and J by 4 bases; unmatched bases: 7. Germline-derived CDR1 and CDR2 are SEHNR and FQNEAQ (reference sequence). The CDR3 sequence is 15 residues long. The CDR3 coding sequence is TGTGCCAGCAGCTCGGGACTAGCCTTTACAGAGACCCAGTACTTC. Translation: CASSSGLAFTETQYF.

CDR3 sequence reads: CASAGEAQTHEQFF. DNA of the CDR3: TGTGCCAGCGCAGGCGAGGCTCAAACCCATGAGCAGTTCTTC. The chain is built from TRBV27 and TRBJ2-1; D unresolved. V lost 8 bases, J lost 8 bases, and 19 bases lay in between. In germline, CDR1 is MNHEY, CDR2 SMNVEV (reference sequence). CDR3 length: 14 amino acids.

The V call is TRBV6-5, the J call TRBJ2-1; D may be TRBD2 (6 bases). The CDR3 extends over 13 amino acids. Germline assignment: CDR1 MNHEY and CDR2 SVGAGI. Between the trimmed V and J ends, which lost 8 bases and 10 bases, there was a span of 18 bases. In DNA, the CDR3 is TGTGCCAGCTATGGCGGGAAGAAGGGCGAGCAGTTCTTC. Translated: CASYGGKKGEQFF.

The chain combines TRBV4-2 with TRBJ2-2, with D maybe TRBD2 (5 bases). Germline CDR1 LGHNA, CDR2 YNFKEQ. The V end lost 2 bases, the J end lost 7 bases, and 8 bases lay between the germline ends. This CDR3 comprises 13 residues. The CDR3 nucleotides are TGTGCCAGCAGCCAAACCGGAGGCGGGGAGCTGTTTTTT. It specifies CASSQTGGGELFF.

This clone showed up just a few times. CDR3 in amino acids: CASSHPPGYEQYF. The CDR3 nucleotides read TGTGCCAGCAGCCATCCCCCAGGGTACGAGCAGTACTTC. The chain combines TRBV5-5 with TRBJ2-7, with a tentative D call TRBD1 (5 bases). Trimming pared 4 bases from V and 4 bases from J, leaving 12 bases between. CDR1 SGHKS and CDR2 YYEKEE come from the germline V gene (reference sequence). CDR3 size: 13 residues. The whole variable domain, filled in from reference TRBV5-5 and TRBJ2-7, reads DAGVTQSPTHLIKTRGQQVTLRCSPISGHKSVSWYQQVLGQGPQFIFQYYEKEERGRGNFPDRFSARQFPNYSSELNVNALLLGDSALYLCASSHPPGYEQYFGPGTRLTVT.

The rearrangement links TRBV28 to TRBJ1-2; D possibly corresponds to TRBD1 (5 bases). The germline V gene has CDR1 MDHEN and CDR2 SYDVKM. Trimming stripped 8 bases from V and 5 bases from J, with 15 bases between. The CDR3 is 13 amino acids. The CDR3 DNA follows: TGTGCCAGCGGAACGGTGGGGGGGTATGGCTACACCTTC. Translated: CASGTVGGYGYTF.

This rearrangement joins TRBV9 to TRBJ2-3; D might be TRBD1 or TRBD2, each matching 5 bases. Germline V CDR1 and CDR2: SGDLS, YYNGEE. This CDR3 spans 16 amino acids. Trimming left V 3 bases short and J 0 bases short, with 14 bases between. CDR3 DNA: TGTGCCAGCAGCGCCGGGGCCAGCTTTAGCACAGATACGCAGTATTTT. As protein: CASSAGASFSTDTQYF.

The table lists this clone with a few counts. The V call is TRBV9, the J call TRBJ1-2, with D tentatively TRBD1 (6 bases). In germline, CDR1 is SGDLS, CDR2 YYNGEE. The CDR3 spans 15 residues. Trimming shortened V by 0 bases and J by 7 bases, and 16 bases separated the two germline ends. The CDR3 here is CASSVGEGGYGGYTF. The CDR3 nucleotides are TGTGCCAGCAGCGTAGGGGAAGGGGGTTACGGTGGCTACACCTTC.

The chain has TRBV5-1 and TRBJ1-3, with TRBD1 identical over 9 bases. Losses at the gene ends were 3 bases for V and 2 bases for J; bases not matched to a gene: 6. The germline V gene encodes CDR1 SGHRS and CDR2 YFSETQ. CDR3 length: 16 residues. The CDR3 region is CASSSQGQGAGNTIYF. The CDR3 DNA reads as TGCGCCAGCAGCTCTCAGGGACAGGGAGCTGGAAACACCATATATTTT. Full variable domain (remainder filled in from reference TRBV5-1 and TRBJ1-3): KAGVTQTPRYLIKTRGQQVTLSCSPISGHRSVSWYQQTPGQGLQFLFEYFSETQRNKGNFPGRFSGRQFSNSRSEMNVSTLELGDSALYLCASSSQGQGAGNTIYFGEGSWLTVV.

This clone was counted between two and nine times. The chain uses TRBV2 and TRBJ2-2, with 12 bases fitting TRBD2. With 8 bases clipped from V and 6 bases from J, the junction kept 7 bases outside the gene matches. CDR3 length: 15 amino acids. Germline CDR1 and CDR2: SNHLY and FYNNEI. The CDR3 loop is CASGGLAGIAGELFF. The CDR3 DNA sequence: TGTGCCAGCGGTGGACTAGCGGGAATTGCCGGGGAGCTGTTTTTT. Filled out from reference TRBV2 and TRBJ2-2, the complete variable domain reads EPEVTQTPSHQVTQMGQEVILRCVPISNHLYFYWYRQILGQKVEFLVSFYNNEISEKSEIFDDQFSVERPDGSNFTLKIRSTKLEDSAMYFCASGGLAGIAGELFFGEGSRLTVL.